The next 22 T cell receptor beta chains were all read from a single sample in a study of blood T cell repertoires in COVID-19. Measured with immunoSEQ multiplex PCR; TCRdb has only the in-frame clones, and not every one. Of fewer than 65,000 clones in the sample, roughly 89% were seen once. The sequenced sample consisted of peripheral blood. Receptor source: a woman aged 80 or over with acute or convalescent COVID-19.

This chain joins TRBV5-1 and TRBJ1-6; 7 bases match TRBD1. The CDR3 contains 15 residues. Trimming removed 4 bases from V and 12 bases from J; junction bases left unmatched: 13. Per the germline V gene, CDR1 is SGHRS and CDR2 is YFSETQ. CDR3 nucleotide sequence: TGCGCCAGCAGCCCCTCGACAGGGATGGAGAGACCCCTCCACTTT. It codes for CASSPSTGMERPLHF.

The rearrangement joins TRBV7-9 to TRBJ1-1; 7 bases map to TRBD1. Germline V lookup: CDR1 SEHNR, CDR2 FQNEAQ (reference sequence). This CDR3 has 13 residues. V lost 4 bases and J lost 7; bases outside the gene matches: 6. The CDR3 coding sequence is TGTGCCAGCAGCTCGACAGGGCAAGGTGAAGCTTTCTTT. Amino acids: CASSSTGQGEAFF.

The CDR3 region is CASSSGQNGYTEAFF. The CDR3 DNA follows: TGTGCCAGCAGCTCGGGACAGAATGGGTACACTGAAGCTTTCTTT. J is TRBJ1-1 and V is TRBV5-5, with 7 bases that match TRBD1. V trimming: 3 bases; J trimming: 3 bases; junction bases outside the gene matches: 8. The length of the CDR3 is 15 residues. Per germline, CDR1 SGHKS and CDR2 YYEKEE (reference sequence).

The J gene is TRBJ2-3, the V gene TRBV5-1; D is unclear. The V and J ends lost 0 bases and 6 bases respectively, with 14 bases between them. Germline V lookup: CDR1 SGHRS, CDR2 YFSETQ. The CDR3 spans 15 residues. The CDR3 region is CASSLALDPSDTQYF. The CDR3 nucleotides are TGCGCCAGCAGCTTGGCCCTAGATCCTAGTGATACGCAGTATTTT. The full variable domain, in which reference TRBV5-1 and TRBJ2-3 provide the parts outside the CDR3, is KAGVTQTPRYLIKTRGQQVTLSCSPISGHRSVSWYQQTPGQGLQFLFEYFSETQRNKGNFPGRFSGRQFSNSRSEMNVSTLELGDSALYLCASSLALDPSDTQYFGPGTRLTVL.

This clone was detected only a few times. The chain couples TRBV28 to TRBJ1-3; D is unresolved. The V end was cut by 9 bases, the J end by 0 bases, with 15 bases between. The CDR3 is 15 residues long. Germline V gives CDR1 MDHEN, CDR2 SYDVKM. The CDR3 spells CASSGMGFSGNTIYF. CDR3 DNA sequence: TGTGCCAGTTCGGGGATGGGGTTCTCTGGAAACACCATATATTTT.

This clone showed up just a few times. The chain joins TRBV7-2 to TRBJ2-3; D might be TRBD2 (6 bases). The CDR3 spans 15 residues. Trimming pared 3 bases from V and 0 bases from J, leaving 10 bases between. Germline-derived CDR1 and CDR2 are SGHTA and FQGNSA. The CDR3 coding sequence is TGTGCCAGCAGCTTTTCCGGGACTAGCACAGATACGCAGTATTTT. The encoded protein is CASSFSGTSTDTQYF.

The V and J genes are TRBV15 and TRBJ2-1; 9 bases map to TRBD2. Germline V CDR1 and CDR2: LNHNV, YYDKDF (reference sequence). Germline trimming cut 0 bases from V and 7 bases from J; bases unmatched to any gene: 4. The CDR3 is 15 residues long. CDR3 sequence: CATSRDLAGRNEQFF. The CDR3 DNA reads TGTGCCACCAGCAGAGATCTAGCGGGAAGGAATGAGCAGTTCTTC.

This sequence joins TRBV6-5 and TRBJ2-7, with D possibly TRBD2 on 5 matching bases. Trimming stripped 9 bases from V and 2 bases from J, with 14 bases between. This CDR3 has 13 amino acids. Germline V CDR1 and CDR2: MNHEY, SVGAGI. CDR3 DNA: TGTGCCAGTGTCGGACTTACTACCTACGAGCAGTACTTC. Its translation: CASVGLTTYEQYF.

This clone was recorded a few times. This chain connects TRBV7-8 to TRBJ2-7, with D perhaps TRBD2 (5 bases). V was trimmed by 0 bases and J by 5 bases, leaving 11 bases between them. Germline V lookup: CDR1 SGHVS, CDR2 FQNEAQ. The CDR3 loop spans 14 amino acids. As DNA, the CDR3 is TGTGCCAGCAGCTTAGCCCCCGAGGGCGACGAGCAGTACTTC. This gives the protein CASSLAPEGDEQYF.

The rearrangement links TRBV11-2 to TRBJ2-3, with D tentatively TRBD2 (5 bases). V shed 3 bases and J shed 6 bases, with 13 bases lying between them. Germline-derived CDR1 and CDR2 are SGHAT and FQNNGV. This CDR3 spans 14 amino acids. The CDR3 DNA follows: TGTGCCAGCAGCTTGGACCGGACTGGGGATACGCAGTATTTT. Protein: CASSLDRTGDTQYF.

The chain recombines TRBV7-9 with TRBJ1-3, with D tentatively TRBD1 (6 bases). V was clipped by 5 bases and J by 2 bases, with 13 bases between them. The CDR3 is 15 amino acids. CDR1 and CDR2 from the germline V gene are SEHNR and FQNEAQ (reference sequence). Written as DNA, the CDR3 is TGTGCCAGCAGCCCCCGCAGGGGAACTGGAAACACCATATATTTT. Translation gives CASSPRRGTGNTIYF.

In DNA form, the CDR3 reads TGTGCCAGCAGCTTAACTTTCGGCGGGGAGCTGTTTTTT. Translation gives CASSLTFGGELFF. The chain carries TRBV7-3 and TRBJ2-2; no firm D call. This CDR3 spans 13 amino acids. The germline gives CDR1 SGHTA, CDR2 FQGTGA. The germline V and J ends were trimmed by 0 bases and 7 bases, with 6 bases remaining between them. Filled out from reference TRBV7-3 and TRBJ2-2, the complete variable domain reads GAGVSQTPSNKVTEKGKYVELRCDPISGHTALYWYRQSLGQGPEFLIYFQGTGAADDSGLPNDRFFAVRPEGSVSTLKIQRTERGDSAVYLCASSLTFGGELFFGEGSRLTVL.

The CDR3 nucleotides read TGTGCCATCAGGGCGGGGTACTCCCAGCAGTACTTC. It yields the protein CAIRAGYSQQYF. V gene TRBV10-3 combines with J gene TRBJ2-7; TRBD2 might be the D (6 bases). CDR1 ENHRY and CDR2 SYGVKD come from the germline V gene. The V and J ends lost 6 bases and 8 bases respectively, with 14 bases between them. This CDR3 region has 12 residues.

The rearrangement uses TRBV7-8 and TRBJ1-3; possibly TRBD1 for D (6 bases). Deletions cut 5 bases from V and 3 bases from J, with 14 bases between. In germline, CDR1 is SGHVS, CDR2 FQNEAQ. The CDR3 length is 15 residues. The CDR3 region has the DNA TGTGCCAGCAGCCGAGCCAGGGGAAATGGAAACACCATATATTTT. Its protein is CASSRARGNGNTIYF.

The CDR3 region is CASSITYDRDGGYTF. CDR3 bases: TGTGCCAGTAGTATTACCTACGACAGGGATGGCGGCTACACCTTC. V and J are TRBV19 and TRBJ1-2, with TRBD1 matching over 7 bases. Losses at the gene ends were 3 bases for V and 8 bases for J; bases not matched to a gene: 12. This CDR3 has 15 residues. Germline CDR1 and CDR2: LNHDA and SQIVND (reference sequence).

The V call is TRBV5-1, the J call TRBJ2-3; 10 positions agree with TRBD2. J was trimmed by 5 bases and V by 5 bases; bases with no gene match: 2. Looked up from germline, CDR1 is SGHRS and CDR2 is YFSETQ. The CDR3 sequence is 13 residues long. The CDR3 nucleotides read TGCGCCAGCAGGCTAGCGGGAGAAGATACGCAGTATTTT. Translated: CASRLAGEDTQYF.

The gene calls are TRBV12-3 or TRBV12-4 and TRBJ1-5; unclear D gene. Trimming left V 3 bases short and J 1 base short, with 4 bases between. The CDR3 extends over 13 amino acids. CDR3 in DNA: TGTGCCAGCAGTTTGGAGAGCAATCAGCCCCAGCATTTT. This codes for CASSLESNQPQHF.

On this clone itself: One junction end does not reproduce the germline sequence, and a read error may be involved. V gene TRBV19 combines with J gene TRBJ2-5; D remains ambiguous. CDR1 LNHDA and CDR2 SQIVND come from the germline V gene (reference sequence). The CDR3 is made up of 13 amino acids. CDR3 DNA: TGTGCCAGTAGTATCCGGCCCTCGGGTGCGGCCAACTTC. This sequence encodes CASSIRPSGAANF.

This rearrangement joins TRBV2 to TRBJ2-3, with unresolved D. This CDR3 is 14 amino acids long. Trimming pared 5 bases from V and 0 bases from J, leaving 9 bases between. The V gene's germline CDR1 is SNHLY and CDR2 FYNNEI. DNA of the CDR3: TGTGCCAGCAGTCTAGGTACTAGCACAGATACGCAGTATTTT. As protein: CASSLGTSTDTQYF.

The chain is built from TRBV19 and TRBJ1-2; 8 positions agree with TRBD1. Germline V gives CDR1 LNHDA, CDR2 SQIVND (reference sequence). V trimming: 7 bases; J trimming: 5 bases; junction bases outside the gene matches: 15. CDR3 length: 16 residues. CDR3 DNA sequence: TGTGCCAGTATCTGGGCGGACAGGGACTTTATTTATGGCTACACCTTC. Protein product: CASIWADRDFIYGYTF.

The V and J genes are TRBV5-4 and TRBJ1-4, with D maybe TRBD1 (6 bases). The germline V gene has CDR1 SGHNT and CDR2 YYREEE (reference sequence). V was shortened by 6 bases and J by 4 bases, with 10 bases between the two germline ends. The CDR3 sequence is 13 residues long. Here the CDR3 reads CASTPGVNEKLFF. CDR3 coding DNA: TGTGCCAGCACGCCAGGGGTTAATGAAAAACTGTTTTTT.

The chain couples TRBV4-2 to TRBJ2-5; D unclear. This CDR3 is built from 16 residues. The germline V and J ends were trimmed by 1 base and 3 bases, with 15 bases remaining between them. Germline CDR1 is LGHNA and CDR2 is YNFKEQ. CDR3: CASSQASGRPKETQYF. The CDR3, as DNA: TGTGCCAGCAGCCAAGCATCAGGAAGGCCTAAAGAGACCCAGTACTTC.